Presented here are 2 T cell receptor beta chains from one specimen sequenced in a study of T cells in Graves' hyperthyroidism and ophthalmopathy. Amplified TCR beta CDR3 regions came from RNA transcripts. Carried out on the TCR CDR3, a first-round RT-PCR used the HTBI primer set. From the multiplex PCR reads, TCRdb called clonotypes with MiXCR, one entry per CDR3 protein. This table holds about 500,000 distinct CDR3 sequences, about 16% found once. The sample comprised blood. Receptors were obtained from a woman aged 25-40 years with Graves' ophthalmopathy.

This clonotype was seen more than once but under ten times. The chain combines TRBV29-1 with TRBJ1-1; D uncertain. Germline V CDR1 and CDR2: SQVTM, ANQGSEA. This CDR3 comprises 12 residues. V lost 1 base and J 5 bases, leaving 8 bases between the germline ends. The CDR3 reads CSVEGRWTEAFF. The CDR3 bases are TGCAGCGTTGAAGGGAGATGGACTGAAGCTTTCTTT.

This clonotype has a count of ten or more. The rearrangement links TRBV6-2 or TRBV6-3 to TRBJ2-7; no clear D. With 5 bases removed from V and 5 bases from J, the gap between germline ends came to 16 bases. There are 14 residues in the CDR3. Germline V CDR1 and CDR2: MNHEY, SVGEGT. CDR3 loop: CASSTPSSVDEQYF. DNA of the CDR3: TGTGCCAGCAGTACCCCGTCGTCTGTCGACGAGCAGTACTTC.